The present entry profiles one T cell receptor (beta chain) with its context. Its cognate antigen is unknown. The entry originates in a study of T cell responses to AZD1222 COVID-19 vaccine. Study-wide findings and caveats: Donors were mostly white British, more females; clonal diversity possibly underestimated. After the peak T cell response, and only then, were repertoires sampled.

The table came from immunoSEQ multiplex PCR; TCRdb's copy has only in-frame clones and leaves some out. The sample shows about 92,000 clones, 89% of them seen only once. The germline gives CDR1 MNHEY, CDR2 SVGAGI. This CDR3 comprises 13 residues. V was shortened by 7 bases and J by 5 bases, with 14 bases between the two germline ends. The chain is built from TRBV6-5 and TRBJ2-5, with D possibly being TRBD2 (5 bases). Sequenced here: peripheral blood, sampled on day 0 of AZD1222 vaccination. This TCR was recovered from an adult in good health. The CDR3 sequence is CASTQRRKETQYF. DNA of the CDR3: TGTGCCAGCACCCAGCGGCGAAAGGAGACCCAGTACTTC.